A selection of T cell receptor beta chains follows, all from one sample in a study of blood T cell repertoires in COVID-19. Only in-frame clones appear in the TCRdb table, and some are missing; sequencing was by immunoSEQ multiplex PCR. This sample has roughly 73,000 clones, with roughly 84% found just once. Sequenced: peripheral blood. Every receptor here comes from a man aged 70-80 years with active or convalescent COVID-19. Each CDR3 is given with its conserved first and last residue.

TRBJ1-1 TRBV20-1 CSAREGGRAFF
TRBJ2-3 TRBV6-1 CASSDGLVVDTQYF
TRBJ2-7 TRBV27 CATRGLAGTGEQYF
TRBJ1-2 TRBV6-5 CASSYSGDYGYTF
TRBJ2-3 TRBV14 CASRPRGTDTQYF
TRBJ1-6 TRBV13 CASSSGQGVNSPLHF
TRBJ2-2 TRBV18 CASSQETGELFF
TRBJ1-5 TRBV9 CASSGTGGVGQPQHF
TRBJ2-7 TRBV27 CASRPGGGRYYEQYF
TRBJ1-4 TRBV15 CATSSAGGGTNEKLFF
TRBJ2-3 TRBV6-6 CATESSTDTQYF
TRBJ2-3 TRBV6-2/TRBV6-3 CASSYSSRGADTQYF
TRBJ1-1 TRBV5-1 CASSRPGGNTEAFF
TRBJ1-3 TRBV21-1 CASSRDSCSGNTIYF
TRBJ2-5 TRBV5-4 CASSSGGGVETQYF
TRBJ2-1 TRBV27 CASSSHSRALGEQFF
TRBJ2-1 TRBV5-6 CASSLFTSGYNEQFF
TRBJ2-1 TRBV24-1 CATSEAGRRNEQFF
TRBJ2-1 TRBV27 CASSPTRFGQGNEQFF
TRBJ1-1 TRBV6-4 CASSAGGRTEAFF
TRBJ2-7 TRBV29-1 CSAAGGFGGTGDEQYF
TRBJ1-1 TRBV5-1 CASRGTEHMNTEAFF
TRBJ2-1 TRBV7-9 CASSLDVGGTMNEQFF
TRBJ2-1 TRBV5-1 CASSPGTGFSNEQFF
TRBJ1-5 TRBV27 CASRVKGEYGPQHF
TRBJ1-3 TRBV7-6 CASSLAQGSSGNTIYF
TRBJ1-1 TRBV28 CASSRLDITEAFF
TRBJ2-5 TRBV2 CASSGKLGETQYF
TRBJ1-1 TRBV3-1/TRBV3-2 CASSQDHRGAHTEAFF
TRBJ1-4 TRBV2 CASSPDRGRHEKLFF
TRBJ1-3 TRBV20-1 CSASRTPAGNTIYF
TRBJ2-3 TRBV7-2 CASSSRGAGGNTQYF
TRBJ1-6 TRBV5-1 CASSSGQGATSNSPLHF
TRBJ2-3 TRBV5-1 CASSSREGEDTQYF
TRBJ1-4 TRBV28 CASRPGGEDEKLFF
TRBJ1-1 TRBV5-4 CASSLSPDTEAFF
TRBJ2-7 TRBV21-1 CASSKGEAKSYEQYF
TRBJ2-7 TRBV6-6 CASTGQINGIWYF
TRBJ1-4 TRBV6-1 CASSDQWRNEKLFF
TRBJ2-4 TRBV19 CASSIGTQNIQYF
TRBJ1-5 TRBV10-3 CAISESGRGYSNQPQHF
TRBJ1-5 TRBV29-1 CSVVSGFGQPQHF
TRBJ1-1 TRBV5-1 CASSLGHPGTEAFF
TRBJ1-1 TRBV27 CASSRGSLYTTSTEAFF
TRBJ2-2 TRBV3-1/TRBV3-2 CASSQGSRAGITGELFF
TRBJ2-5 TRBV5-1 CASKREETQYF
TRBJ2-1 TRBV4-1 CASSRVKGSGRPYNEQFF
TRBJ2-7 TRBV5-1 CASSLLGGTYEQYF
TRBJ1-3 TRBV6-5 CASQRRGIEGNTIYF